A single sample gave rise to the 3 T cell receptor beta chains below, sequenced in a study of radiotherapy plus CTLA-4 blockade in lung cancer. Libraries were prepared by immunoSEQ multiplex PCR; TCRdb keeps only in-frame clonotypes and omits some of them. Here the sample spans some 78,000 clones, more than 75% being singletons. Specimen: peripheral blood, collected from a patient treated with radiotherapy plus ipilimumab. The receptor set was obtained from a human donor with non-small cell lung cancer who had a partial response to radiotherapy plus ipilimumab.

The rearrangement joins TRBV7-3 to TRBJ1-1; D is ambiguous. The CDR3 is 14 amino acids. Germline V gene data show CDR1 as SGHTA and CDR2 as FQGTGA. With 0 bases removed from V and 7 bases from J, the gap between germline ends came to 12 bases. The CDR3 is CASSLTFGENEAFF. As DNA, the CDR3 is TGTGCCAGCAGCTTAACGTTTGGAGAGAATGAAGCTTTCTTT.

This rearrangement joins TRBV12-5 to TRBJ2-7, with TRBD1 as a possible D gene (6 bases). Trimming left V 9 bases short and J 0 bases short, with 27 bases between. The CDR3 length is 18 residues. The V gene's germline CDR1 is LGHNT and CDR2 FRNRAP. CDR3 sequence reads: CARRGWTALQVSSYEQYF. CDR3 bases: TGTGCTAGAAGGGGCTGGACAGCTCTTCAGGTAAGCTCCTACGAGCAGTACTTC.

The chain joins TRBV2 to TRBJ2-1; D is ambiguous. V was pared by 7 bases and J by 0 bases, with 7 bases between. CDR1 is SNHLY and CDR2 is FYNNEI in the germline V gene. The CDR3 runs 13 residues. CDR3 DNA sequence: TGTGCCAGCATGTTCAGCTCCTACAATGAGCAGTTCTTC. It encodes CASMFSSYNEQFF.